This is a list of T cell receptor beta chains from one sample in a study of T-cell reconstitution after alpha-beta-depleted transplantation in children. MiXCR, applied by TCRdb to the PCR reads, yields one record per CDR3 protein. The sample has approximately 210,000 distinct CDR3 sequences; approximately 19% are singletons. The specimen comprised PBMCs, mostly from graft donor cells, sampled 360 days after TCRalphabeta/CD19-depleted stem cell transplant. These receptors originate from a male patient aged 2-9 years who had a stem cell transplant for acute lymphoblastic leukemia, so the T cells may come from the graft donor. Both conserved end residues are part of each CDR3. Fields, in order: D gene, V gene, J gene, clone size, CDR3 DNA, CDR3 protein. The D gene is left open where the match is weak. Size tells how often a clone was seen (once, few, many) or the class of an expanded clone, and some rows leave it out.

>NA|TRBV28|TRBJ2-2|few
TGTGCCAGCAGTTTATCCGGGTTTGGCGGGGAGCTGTTTTTT
CASSLSGFGGELFF
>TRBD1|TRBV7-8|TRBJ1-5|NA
TGTGCCAGCAGCATCGACAGGGGACGACGGCAGCCCCAGCATTTT
CASSIDRGRRQPQHF
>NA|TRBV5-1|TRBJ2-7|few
TGCGCCAGCAGCTCCAACAGGGAAACCCTCTACGAGCAGTACTTC
CASSSNRETLYEQYF
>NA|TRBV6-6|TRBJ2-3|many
TGTGCCAGCAGTTACCGAGTACCAGATACGCAGTATTTT
CASSYRVPDTQYF
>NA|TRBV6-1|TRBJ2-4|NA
TGTGCCAGCAGTGAACAGACAGTAGCCAAAAACATTCAGTACTTC
CASSEQTVAKNIQYF
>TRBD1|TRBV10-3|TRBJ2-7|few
TGTGCCATCACCTCCACCGGGGACAGAGCCTACGAGCAGTACTTC
CAITSTGDRAYEQYF
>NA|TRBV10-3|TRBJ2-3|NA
TGTGCCATCAGTGACCCGACAGTGGGGGCAGATACGCAGTATTTT
CAISDPTVGADTQYF
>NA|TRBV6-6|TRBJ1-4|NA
TGTGCCAGCAGACACAGGGTCGCTGAAAAACTGTTTTTT
CASRHRVAEKLFF
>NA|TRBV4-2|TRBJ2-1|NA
TGTGCCAGCAGCGCCCCGGAAAGTGCATTCTATGAGCAGTTCTTC
CASSAPESAFYEQFF
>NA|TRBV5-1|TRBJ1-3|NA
TGCGCCAGCAGCTTGGAGGGCTCCCGGTCTGGAAACACCATATATTTT
CASSLEGSRSGNTIYF
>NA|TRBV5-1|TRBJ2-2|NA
TGCGCCAGCAGCTTGATGCCGAACACCGGGGAGCTGTTTTTT
CASSLMPNTGELFF
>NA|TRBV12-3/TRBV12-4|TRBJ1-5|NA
TGTGCCAGCAGTTTGTTCAGGGGCCGCAATCAGCCCCAGCATTTT
CASSLFRGRNQPQHF
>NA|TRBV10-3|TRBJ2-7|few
TGTGCCATCAGTGAAGGGAGCCACGAGCAGTACTTC
CAISEGSHEQYF
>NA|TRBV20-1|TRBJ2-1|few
TGCAGTGCTAGGGAGCTATACAATGAGCAGTTCTTC
CSARELYNEQFF
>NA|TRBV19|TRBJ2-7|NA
TGTGCCAGTAGTACCTTGGGGGAGGGGGGATACGAGCAGTACTTC
CASSTLGEGGYEQYF
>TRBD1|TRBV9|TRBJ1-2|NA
TGTGCCAGCAGCGTAGAGGGACAGGGTGGCGGCTACACCTTC
CASSVEGQGGGYTF
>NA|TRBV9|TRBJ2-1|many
TGTGCCAGCAGCGTAGGCCAGTACAATGAGCAGTTCTTC
CASSVGQYNEQFF
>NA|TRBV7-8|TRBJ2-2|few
TGTGCCAGCTCCTTATGGCCCGACACCGGGGAGCTGTTTTTT
CASSLWPDTGELFF
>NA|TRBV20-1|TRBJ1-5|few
TGCAGTGCTAGAGATCCGACAGTCAATCAGCCCCAGCATTTT
CSARDPTVNQPQHF
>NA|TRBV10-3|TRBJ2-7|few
TGTGCCATCAGTGAGTCGAAACAGATTTACGAGCAGTACTTC
CAISESKQIYEQYF
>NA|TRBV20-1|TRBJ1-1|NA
TGCAGTGCCATACAGAACACTGAAGCTTTCTTT
CSAIQNTEAFF
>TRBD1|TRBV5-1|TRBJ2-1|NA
TGCGCCAGCAGCCTCCCCCGGACAGGGGTTGGCGAGCAGTTCTTC
CASSLPRTGVGEQFF
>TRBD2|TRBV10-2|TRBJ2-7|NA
TGCGCCAGCAGTGAAGGGACTAGCGGGGGCAGACCCTACGAGCAGTACTTC
CASSEGTSGGRPYEQYF
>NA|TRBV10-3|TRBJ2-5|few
TGTGCCATCAGTGAGTCGCAGACTCGCCAGTACTTC
CAISESQTRQYF
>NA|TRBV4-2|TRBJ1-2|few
TGTGCCAGCAGCCAAGAAACGGCGGGGGACTATGGCTACACCTTC
CASSQETAGDYGYTF
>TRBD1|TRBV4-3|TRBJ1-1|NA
TGCGCCAGCAGCCCTCACCGCCCAGGGACAGCTGAAGCTTTCTTT
CASSPHRPGTAEAFF
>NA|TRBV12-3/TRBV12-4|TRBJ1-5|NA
TGTGCCAGCAGTTTAGTGACCGAAGGGCAGCCCCAGCATTTT
CASSLVTEGQPQHF
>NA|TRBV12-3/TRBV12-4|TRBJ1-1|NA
TGTGCCAGCAGTCAAGCGGGGGTTGTGGGCGAAGCTTTCTTT
CASSQAGVVGEAFF
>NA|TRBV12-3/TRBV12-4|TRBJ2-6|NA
TGTGCCAGCAGTTGGAGGGAAAGCTCTGGGGCCAACGTCCTGACTTTC
CASSWRESSGANVLTF
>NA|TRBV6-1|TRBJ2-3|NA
TGTGCCAGCAGTGAAGAGGCGGGGTCTAGCACAGATACGCAGTATTTT
CASSEEAGSSTDTQYF
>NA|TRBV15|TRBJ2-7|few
TGTGCCACCAGCAGAGTGAAGGGGGGAGGGTACGAGCAGTACTTC
CATSRVKGGGYEQYF
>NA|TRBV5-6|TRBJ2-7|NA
TGTGCCAGCAGCTTGTACCCCAGGAGTCAGGGCGAGCAGTACTTC
CASSLYPRSQGEQYF
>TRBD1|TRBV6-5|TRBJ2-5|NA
TGTGCCAGCAGTTTCTCTGGGACAGGGAGAGAGACCCAGTACTTC
CASSFSGTGRETQYF
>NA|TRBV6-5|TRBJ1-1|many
TGTGCCAGCAGTTACGCTCTGGTGAACACTGAAGCTTTCTTT
CASSYALVNTEAFF
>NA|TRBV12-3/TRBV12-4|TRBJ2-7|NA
TGTGCCAGCAGTTTGGTGTACGGCGAGCAGTACTTC
CASSLVYGEQYF
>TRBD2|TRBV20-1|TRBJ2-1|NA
TGCAGTGCTAGAAATAGCGGGGGGGCCTACAATGAGCAGTTCTTC
CSARNSGGAYNEQFF
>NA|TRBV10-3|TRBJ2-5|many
TGTGCCATCAAAGGGGAACAAGAGACCCAGTACTTC
CAIKGEQETQYF
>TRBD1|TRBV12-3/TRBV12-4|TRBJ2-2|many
TGTGCCAGCAGTTTGACAGGGGGGACCGGGGAGCTGTTTTTT
CASSLTGGTGELFF
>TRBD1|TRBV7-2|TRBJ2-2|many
TGTGCCAGCGGTGAACAGGGGAACTCCGGGGAGCTGTTTTTT
CASGEQGNSGELFF
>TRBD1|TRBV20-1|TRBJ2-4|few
TGCAGTGCCAGAACCCCGGACAGGGTCAAAAACATTCAGTACTTC
CSARTPDRVKNIQYF
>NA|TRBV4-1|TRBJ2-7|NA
TGCGCCAGCAGCCAAGATTGGGCACAGGGAGTCTACGAGCAGTACTTC
CASSQDWAQGVYEQYF
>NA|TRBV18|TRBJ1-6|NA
TGTGCCAGCTCACCAGGGTCGGTAAATTCACCCCTCCACTTT
CASSPGSVNSPLHF
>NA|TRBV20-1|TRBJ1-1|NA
TGCAGTGCTCCGAGGGTAAGAAACACTGAAGCTTTCTTT
CSAPRVRNTEAFF
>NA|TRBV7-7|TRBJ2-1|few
TGTGCCAGCAGCACCGGACCCACCGGTGAGCAGTTCTTC
CASSTGPTGEQFF
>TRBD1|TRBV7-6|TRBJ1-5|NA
TGTGCCAGCAGCAAGGACAGGGGGAGCAATCAGCCCCAGCATTTT
CASSKDRGSNQPQHF
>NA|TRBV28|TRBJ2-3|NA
TGTGCCAGCAGTTATGTTAGAGATACGCAGTATTTT
CASSYVRDTQYF
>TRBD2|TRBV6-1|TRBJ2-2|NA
TGTGCCAGCAGTCGCCCACTAGCGGGGGGTCCCGGGGAGCTGTTTTTT
CASSRPLAGGPGELFF
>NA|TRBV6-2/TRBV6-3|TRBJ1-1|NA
TGTGCCAGCAGTCGGCGGGGTGGCACTGAAGCTTTCTTT
CASSRRGGTEAFF
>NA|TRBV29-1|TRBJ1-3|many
TGCAGCGTTGACGGCGGAAACACCATATATTTT
CSVDGGNTIYF
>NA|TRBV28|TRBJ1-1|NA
TGTGCCAGCAGTTTATGGACCCAGAACACTGAAGCTTTCTTT
CASSLWTQNTEAFF
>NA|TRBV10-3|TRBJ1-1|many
TGTGCCATCAGTGACGGGCTCCAGAACACTGAAGCTTTCTTT
CAISDGLQNTEAFF
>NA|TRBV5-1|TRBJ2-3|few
TGCGCCAGCAGCTTGGAATTTCAGGGGTGGACAGATACGCAGTATTTT
CASSLEFQGWTDTQYF
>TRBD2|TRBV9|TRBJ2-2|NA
TGTGCCAGCAGCGCCATAGCGGGGGGCACCGGGGAGCTGTTTTTT
CASSAIAGGTGELFF
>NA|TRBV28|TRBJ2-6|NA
TGTGCCAGCAGTTTGGGGACTTCTTCTGGGGCCAACGTCCTGACTTTC
CASSLGTSSGANVLTF
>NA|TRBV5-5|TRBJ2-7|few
TGTGCCAGCAGCTCTCAACAGAGCTCCTACGAGCAGTACTTC
CASSSQQSSYEQYF